The clone carrying this T cell receptor (beta chain) was observed a single time. Germline V gives CDR1 MNHEY, CDR2 SVGAGI. The CDR3 length is 14 residues. J gave up 3 bases and V 6 bases, and 6 bases lay outside the gene matches. Original handling: Reference gene primer amplification gave nucleated cell count estimates. Only in-frame clones appear in the TCRdb table, and some are missing; sequencing was by immunoSEQ multiplex PCR. V and J calls and clone size are as listed in that table; D and trimming were resolved from the DNA. The table has 90,000 to 100,000 clones, roughly 82% seen once; the top ten hold about 18%. The sample comes from a study of blood T cell repertoires in COVID-19. Background on the study: The samples span acute and convalescent COVID-19 from the United States, Italy and Spain.

This rearrangement joins TRBV6-5 to TRBJ2-5, with 8 bases that match TRBD1. What was sequenced was peripheral blood. The sequence derives from a man aged 80 or over with acute or convalescent COVID-19. The CDR3 DNA follows: TGTGCCAGCAGCCCCGGACAGGGTAAAGAGACCCAGTACTTC. Its protein is CASSPGQGKETQYF.